These 25 T cell receptor beta chains came from one sample sequenced in a study of technical replicates of blood from a few donors. Sequencing was performed with immunoSEQ multiplex PCR; in TCRdb, only in-frame clones are kept and a portion is missing. The sample shows about 81,000 clones, 95% to 97% of them seen only once. Sequencing was performed on T cells isolated from PBMCs. These receptors all stem from a human donor in good health.

This sequence joins TRBV5-8 and TRBJ1-4, with D tentatively TRBD1 (5 bases). Looked up from germline, CDR1 is SGHTS and CDR2 is YDEGEE. CDR3 length: 16 residues. Trimming removed 3 bases from V and 5 bases from J, with 17 bases in between. CDR3 bases: TGTGCCAGCAGCTCACTGAAGGGGAGGGTGAATGAAAAACTGTTTTTT. It yields the protein CASSSLKGRVNEKLFF.

This chain joins TRBV11-3 and TRBJ1-1; D not resolved. The CDR3 contains 14 residues. The germline V and J ends were trimmed by 1 base and 1 base, with 7 bases remaining between them. From germline, CDR1 is SGHNT and CDR2 YENEEA. Here the CDR3 reads CASSLVRSNTEAFF. CDR3 coding DNA: TGTGCCAGCAGCTTAGTCCGGTCGAACACTGAAGCTTTCTTT.

The chain employs TRBV7-9 and TRBJ1-1; D ambiguous. V was trimmed by 7 bases and J by 6 bases, leaving 9 bases between them. The CDR3 runs to 11 residues. Germline V gene sequence: CDR1 SEHNR, CDR2 FQNEAQ (reference sequence). The CDR3 coding sequence is TGTGCCAGCACCGTGGGCCCTGAAGCTTTCTTT. Translating it yields CASTVGPEAFF. The whole variable domain, filled in from reference TRBV7-9 and TRBJ1-1, reads DTGVSQNPRHKITKRGQNVTFRCDPISEHNRLYWYRQTLGQGPEFLTYFQNEAQLEKSRLLSDRFSAERPKGSFSTLEIQRTEQGDSAMYLCASTVGPEAFFGQGTRLTVV.

The rearrangement links TRBV7-8 to TRBJ1-1; D is perhaps TRBD1 (6 bases). The germline V and J ends were trimmed by 5 bases and 3 bases, with 13 bases remaining between them. Germline CDR1 SGHVS, CDR2 FQNEAQ. The CDR3 runs to 14 residues. CDR3 bases: TGTGCCAGCAGCCCCCCCGCAGGGGACACTGAAGCTTTCTTT. Protein product: CASSPPAGDTEAFF. The whole variable domain, remainder taken from reference TRBV7-8 and TRBJ1-1, is GAGVSQSPRYKVAKRGQDVALRCDPISGHVSLFWYQQALGQGPEFLTYFQNEAQLDKSGLPSDRFFAERPEGSVSTLKIQRTQQEDSAVYLCASSPPAGDTEAFFGQGTRLTVV.

J is TRBJ1-5 and V is TRBV29-1, with TRBD1 matching 9 bases. Germline assignment: CDR1 SQVTM and CDR2 ANQGSEA. The length of the CDR3 is 13 residues. V lost 6 bases, J lost 7 bases, and 7 bases stayed unmatched. In DNA form, the CDR3 reads TGCAGCGTGGCCGGGACAGGGAGACAGCCCCAGCATTTT. It translates to CSVAGTGRQPQHF.

The V call is TRBV7-9, the J call TRBJ1-1; D is undetermined. Trimming left V 4 bases short and J 3 bases short, with 9 bases between. The germline V gene has CDR1 SEHNR and CDR2 FQNEAQ (reference sequence). This CDR3 is built from 13 residues. The DNA of the CDR3 is TGTGCCAGCAGCTCCGGTCCCCACACTGAAGCTTTCTTT. Its translation is CASSSGPHTEAFF.

This chain joins TRBV5-1 and TRBJ1-1; no clear D gene. This CDR3 region has 15 residues. V was trimmed by 0 bases and J by 3 bases, leaving 12 bases between them. CDR1 and CDR2 (germline): SGHRS, YFSETQ. Here the CDR3 reads CASSLVSRRDTEAFF. DNA of the CDR3: TGCGCCAGCAGCTTGGTAAGCAGGCGGGACACTGAAGCTTTCTTT.

The gene calls are TRBV11-2 and TRBJ2-7; the match to TRBD1 covers 11 bases. The germline V gene encodes CDR1 SGHAT and CDR2 FQNNGV. The CDR3 is 15 residues long. V was clipped by 4 bases and J by 2 bases; unmatched bases: 4. This CDR3 reads CASSWGQGGTYEQYF. CDR3 bases: TGTGCCAGCAGCTGGGGACAGGGGGGTACCTACGAGCAGTACTTC.

The sample holds one count of this clone. This CDR3 is CASLQGVGQPQHF. CDR3 nucleotides: TGTGCCAGCCTTCAGGGGGTAGGGCAGCCCCAGCATTTT. This chain joins TRBV6-6 and TRBJ1-5, with 7 bases aligning to TRBD1. The CDR3 has 13 amino acids. V lost 8 bases to trimming and J lost 7 bases; unmatched junction nucleotides: 8. Germline CDR1 is MNHNY and CDR2 is SVGAGI (reference sequence).

The V and J genes are TRBV27 and TRBJ2-3, with 14 bases aligning to TRBD2. V lost 10 bases, J lost 3 bases, and 12 bases stayed unmatched. Germline V gene lookup returns CDR1 MNHEY and CDR2 SMNVEV (reference sequence). The length of the CDR3 is 17 residues. CDR3 bases: TGTGCCACCCATTTGGCGGGACTAGCGGGGGATACAGATACGCAGTATTTT. It yields the protein CATHLAGLAGDTDTQYF.

The chain carries TRBV19 and TRBJ2-1; 7 bases are a match to TRBD1. The CDR3 is made up of 16 amino acids. The V and J ends lost 4 bases and 4 bases, in that order; junction bases with no gene match: 10. CDR1 and CDR2 (germline): LNHDA, SQIVND (reference sequence). The CDR3 DNA is TGTGCCAGTAGTAGAATGGACAGGCCTATATACAATGAGCAGTTCTTC. Translating gives CASSRMDRPIYNEQFF.

The chain employs TRBV11-1 and TRBJ2-7; TRBD2 matches at 13 bases. CDR1 and CDR2 from the germline V gene are SGHAT and FQDESV (reference sequence). The junction had 6 bases not matched to a gene; V was cut back by 5 bases and J by 5 bases. The CDR3 sequence is 15 residues long. The CDR3 DNA follows: TGTGCCAGCAGCAAAGGGACTAGCGGGAATAACGAGCAGTACTTC. Amino acid sequence: CASSKGTSGNNEQYF.

J is TRBJ1-2 and V is TRBV9; 8 bases line up with TRBD1. J lost 7 bases, V lost 4 bases, and 6 bases had no gene match. This CDR3 has 13 residues. Germline CDR1 is SGDLS and CDR2 is YYNGEE. The CDR3 sequence: CASSPGTGLGYTF. The CDR3 coding sequence is TGTGCCAGCAGCCCCGGGACAGGACTTGGCTACACCTTC.

V gene TRBV30 combines with J gene TRBJ1-4; 9 positions agree with TRBD1. J lost 9 bases, V lost 2 bases, and 7 bases had no gene match. Per germline, CDR1 GTSNPN and CDR2 SVGIG (reference sequence). The CDR3 is made up of 14 amino acids. This chain's CDR3 is CAWSLGQGRQKLFF. The CDR3 DNA is TGTGCCTGGAGTCTCGGACAGGGGCGTCAAAAACTGTTTTTT.

The gene calls are TRBV30 and TRBJ1-1; 7 bases line up with TRBD1. Trimming took 3 bases from V and 6 from J; bases not matched to a gene: 7. The germline gives CDR1 GTSNPN, CDR2 SVGIG (reference sequence). CDR3 length: 13 residues. The CDR3: CAWSPTGDPEAFF. The CDR3 region has the DNA TGTGCCTGGAGCCCCACAGGGGATCCTGAAGCTTTCTTT.

The chain combines TRBV10-3 with TRBJ2-3, with TRBD1 matching 7 bases. V gave up 7 bases and J gave up 0 bases; unmatched junction bases: 7. Per the germline V gene, CDR1 is ENHRY and CDR2 is SYGVKD. This CDR3 comprises 15 residues. The CDR3 bases are TGTGCCATCACTGACCCGGGACAGAGCACAGATACGCAGTATTTT. It codes for CAITDPGQSTDTQYF.

The gene calls are TRBV4-1 and TRBJ2-1; tentative D call: TRBD2 (7 bases). Trimming took 1 base from V and 0 from J, leaving 13 bases between them. Germline values: CDR1 MGHRA, CDR2 YSYEKL. This CDR3 has 17 residues. The CDR3 spells CASSQVLRGLSYNEQFF. The CDR3 DNA follows: TGCGCCAGCAGCCAAGTGTTGCGGGGGCTCTCCTACAATGAGCAGTTCTTC.

The rearrangement links TRBV7-6 to TRBJ2-7; 10 bases match TRBD2. This CDR3 is built from 16 residues. J gave up 8 bases and V 1 base, and 11 bases lay outside the gene matches. Per the germline V gene, CDR1 is SGHVS and CDR2 is FNYEAQ. This chain's CDR3 is CASSLEALAGGAQQYF. DNA for the CDR3: TGTGCCAGCAGCTTAGAGGCGTTAGCGGGGGGCGCTCAGCAGTACTTC.

The V and J genes are TRBV15 and TRBJ2-1; TRBD2 agrees at 13 bases. Germline V gene lookup returns CDR1 LNHNV and CDR2 YYDKDF (reference sequence). Unmatched junction bases numbered 13, after V lost 2 bases and J lost 0 bases. CDR3 size: 21 residues. The CDR3 spells CATSRREPGLAGSSSYNEQFF. The CDR3 coding sequence is TGTGCCACCAGCAGACGAGAACCGGGACTAGCGGGATCGAGCTCCTACAATGAGCAGTTCTTC.

The gene calls are TRBV5-1 and TRBJ2-1, with 13 bases that match TRBD2. The V gene end was trimmed by 5 bases and the J gene end by 6 bases; junction bases not matched to a gene: 5. From germline, CDR1 is SGHRS and CDR2 YFSETQ. The CDR3 length is 15 residues. This CDR3 is CASSSGTSGTNEQFF. Here the CDR3 DNA reads TGCGCCAGCAGTTCCGGGACTAGCGGGACCAATGAGCAGTTCTTC.

The rearrangement uses TRBV5-5 and TRBJ2-1; TRBD2 agrees at 8 bases. V trimming: 4 bases; J trimming: 7 bases; junction bases outside the gene matches: 4. The CDR3 length is 13 residues. Germline CDR1 and CDR2: SGHKS and YYEKEE (reference sequence). The CDR3 DNA reads as TGTGCCAGCAGCCGTACGGGGGGGAATGAGCAGTTCTTC. Translation: CASSRTGGNEQFF.

This clone is a singleton in its sample. The J gene is TRBJ2-1, the V gene TRBV11-2; 7 nucleotides match TRBD2. Unmatched junction bases numbered 6, after V lost 6 bases and J lost 1 base. Per germline, CDR1 SGHAT and CDR2 FQNNGV. This CDR3 has 15 amino acids. This CDR3 is CASSFRGGSYNEQFF. The DNA for the CDR3 is TGTGCCAGCAGTTTCCGCGGGGGTTCCTACAATGAGCAGTTCTTC.

The chain employs TRBV6-6 and TRBJ1-1; D is unresolved. The CDR3 length is 11 residues. V was trimmed by 7 bases and J by 6 bases, leaving 9 bases between them. The germline gives CDR1 MNHNY, CDR2 SVGAGI (reference sequence). The CDR3 DNA sequence: TGTGCCAGCACGGCAGGTGCTGAAGCTTTCTTT. Its translation is CASTAGAEAFF.

The gene calls are TRBV27 and TRBJ1-2; D is unclear. Trimming removed 6 bases from V and 4 bases from J, with 12 bases in between. This CDR3 contains 13 residues. Germline V lookup: CDR1 MNHEY, CDR2 SMNVEV (reference sequence). This CDR3 is CASSLRQSYGYTF. The DNA for the CDR3 is TGTGCCAGCAGCCTCAGGCAGAGCTATGGCTACACCTTC.

The chain joins TRBV7-2 to TRBJ2-7, with 8 bases that match TRBD2. CDR1 and CDR2 from the germline V gene are SGHTA and FQGNSA. This CDR3 contains 15 residues. Losses at the gene ends were 1 base for V and 4 bases for J; bases not matched to a gene: 6. This chain's CDR3 is CASSLDPSGFYEQYF. CDR3 in DNA: TGTGCCAGCAGCTTAGACCCTAGCGGGTTTTACGAGCAGTACTTC.